This TCR beta chain emerged from a study of shared clonotypes between healthy human individuals. Losses at the gene ends were 1 base for V and 2 bases for J; bases not matched to a gene: 2. The CDR3 loop spans 14 amino acids. The germline CDR1 and CDR2 sequences are SGHVS and FQNEAQ. Terminally differentiated effector memory CD45RA+ cells were excluded from the naive CD8 cells, which were CD45RO-negative and positively selected for CCR7. The donor population consisted of healthy HIV-negative adults with no recent acute infections or vaccinations. Generated by immunoSEQ multiplex PCR, the TCRdb table keeps only in-frame clones and is missing some. The table has fewer than 1 million clones, about 97% seen once; the top ten hold roughly 0.23%.

The chain recombines TRBV7-8 with TRBJ2-7, with 7 bases identical to TRBD2. This receptor was identified in a man aged 25 to 40 in good health. The sequencing sample was made of naive CD8+ T cells sorted from blood. The CDR3 sequence is CASSLGTSAYEQYF. As DNA, the CDR3 is TGTGCCAGCAGCTTAGGGACTAGTGCCTACGAGCAGTACTTC.